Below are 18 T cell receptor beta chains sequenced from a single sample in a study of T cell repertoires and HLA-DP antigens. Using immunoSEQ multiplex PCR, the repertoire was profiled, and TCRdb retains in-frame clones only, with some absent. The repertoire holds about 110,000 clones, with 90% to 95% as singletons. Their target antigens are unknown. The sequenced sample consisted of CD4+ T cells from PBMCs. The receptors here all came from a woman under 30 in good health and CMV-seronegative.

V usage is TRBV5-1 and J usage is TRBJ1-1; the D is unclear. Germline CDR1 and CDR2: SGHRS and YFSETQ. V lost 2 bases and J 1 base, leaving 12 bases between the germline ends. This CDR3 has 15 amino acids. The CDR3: CASSLLGVANTEAFF. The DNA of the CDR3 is TGCGCCAGCAGCTTATTGGGCGTCGCGAACACTGAAGCTTTCTTT.

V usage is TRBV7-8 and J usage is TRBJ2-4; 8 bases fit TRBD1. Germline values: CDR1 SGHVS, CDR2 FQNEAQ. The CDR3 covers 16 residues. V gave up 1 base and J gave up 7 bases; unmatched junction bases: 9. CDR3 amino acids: CASSLEGTGLWNIQYF. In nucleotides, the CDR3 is TGTGCCAGCAGCTTAGAGGGGACAGGCCTATGGAACATTCAGTACTTC.

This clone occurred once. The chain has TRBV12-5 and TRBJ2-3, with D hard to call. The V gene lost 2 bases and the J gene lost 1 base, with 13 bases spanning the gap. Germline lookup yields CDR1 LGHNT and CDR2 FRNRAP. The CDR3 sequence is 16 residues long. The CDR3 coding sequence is TGTGCTAGTGGTTTGAGGGCAGCCTCTGGCACAGATACGCAGTATTTT. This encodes CASGLRAASGTDTQYF.

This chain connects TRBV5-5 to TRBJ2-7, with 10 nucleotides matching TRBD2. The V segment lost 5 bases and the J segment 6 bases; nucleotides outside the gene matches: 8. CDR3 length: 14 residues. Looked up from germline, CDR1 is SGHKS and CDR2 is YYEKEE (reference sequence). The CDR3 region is CASSLAGVSPEQYF. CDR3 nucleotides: TGTGCCAGCAGTCTAGCGGGAGTCTCTCCCGAGCAGTACTTC.

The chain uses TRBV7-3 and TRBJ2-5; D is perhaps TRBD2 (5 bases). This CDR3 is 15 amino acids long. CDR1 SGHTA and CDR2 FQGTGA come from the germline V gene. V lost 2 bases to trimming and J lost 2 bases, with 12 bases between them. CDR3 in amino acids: CASSLQTGMQETQYF. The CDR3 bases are TGTGCCAGCAGCTTACAAACGGGGATGCAAGAGACCCAGTACTTC.

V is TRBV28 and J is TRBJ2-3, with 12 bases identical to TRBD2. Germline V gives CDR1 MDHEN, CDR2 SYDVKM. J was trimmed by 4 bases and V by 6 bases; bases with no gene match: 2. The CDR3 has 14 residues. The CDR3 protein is CASRSSGRADTQYF. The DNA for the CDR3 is TGTGCCAGCAGGTCTAGCGGGAGGGCAGATACGCAGTATTTT.

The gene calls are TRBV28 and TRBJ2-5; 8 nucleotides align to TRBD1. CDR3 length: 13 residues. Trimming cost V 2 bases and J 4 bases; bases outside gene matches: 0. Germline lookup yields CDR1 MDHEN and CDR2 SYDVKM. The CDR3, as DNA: TGTGCCAGCAGTTTAGACAGGGGAGAGACCCAGTACTTC. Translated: CASSLDRGETQYF.

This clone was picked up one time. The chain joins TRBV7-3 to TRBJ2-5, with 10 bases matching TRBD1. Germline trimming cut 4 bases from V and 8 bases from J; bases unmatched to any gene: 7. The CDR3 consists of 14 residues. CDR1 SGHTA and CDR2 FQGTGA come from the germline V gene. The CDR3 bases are TGTGCCAGCAGCTCGGGACAGGGGAGAGCTACCCAGTACTTC. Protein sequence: CASSSGQGRATQYF. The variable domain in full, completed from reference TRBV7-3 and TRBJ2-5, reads GAGVSQTPSNKVTEKGKYVELRCDPISGHTALYWYRQSLGQGPEFLIYFQGTGAADDSGLPNDRFFAVRPEGSVSTLKIQRTERGDSAVYLCASSSGQGRATQYFGPGTRLLVL.

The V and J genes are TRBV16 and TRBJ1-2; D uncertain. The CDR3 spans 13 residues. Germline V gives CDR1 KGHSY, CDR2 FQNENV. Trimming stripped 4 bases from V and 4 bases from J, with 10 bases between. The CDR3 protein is CASSPGRGYGYTF. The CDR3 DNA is TGTGCCAGCAGCCCTGGACGGGGCTATGGCTACACCTTC. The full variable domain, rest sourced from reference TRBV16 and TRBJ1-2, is GEEVAQTPKHLVRGEGQKAKLYCAPIKGHSYVFWYQQVLKNEFKFLISFQNENVFDETGMPKERFSAKCLPNSPCSLEIQATKLEDSAVYFCASSPGRGYGYTFGSGTRLTVV.

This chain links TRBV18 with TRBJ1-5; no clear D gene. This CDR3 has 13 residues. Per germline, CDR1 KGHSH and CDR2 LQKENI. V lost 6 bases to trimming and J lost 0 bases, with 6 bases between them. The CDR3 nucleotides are TGTGCCAGCTCCCTGGATAGCAATCAGCCCCAGCATTTT. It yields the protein CASSLDSNQPQHF.

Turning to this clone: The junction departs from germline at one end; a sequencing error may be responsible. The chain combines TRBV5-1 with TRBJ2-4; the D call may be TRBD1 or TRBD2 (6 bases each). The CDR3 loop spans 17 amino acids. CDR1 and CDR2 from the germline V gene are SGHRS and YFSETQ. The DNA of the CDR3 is TGCGCCAGCAGCCCGGGGGCAGGGACTCTAGCCAGAAACATTCAGTACTTC. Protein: CASSPGAGTLARNIQYF.

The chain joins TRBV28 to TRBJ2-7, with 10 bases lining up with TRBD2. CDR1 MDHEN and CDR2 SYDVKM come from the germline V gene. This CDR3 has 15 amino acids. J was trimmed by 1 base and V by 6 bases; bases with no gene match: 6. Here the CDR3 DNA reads TGTGCCAGCAGCTCAATAGCGGGAGGTTCCTACGAGCAGTACTTC. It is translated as CASSSIAGGSYEQYF.

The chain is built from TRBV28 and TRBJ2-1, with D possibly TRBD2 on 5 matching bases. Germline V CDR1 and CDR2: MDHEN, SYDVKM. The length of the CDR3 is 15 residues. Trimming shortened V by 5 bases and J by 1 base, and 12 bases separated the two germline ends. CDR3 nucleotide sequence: TGTGCCAGCAGTCCTTACCGGGGATCCTACAATGAGCAGTTCTTC. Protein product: CASSPYRGSYNEQFF.

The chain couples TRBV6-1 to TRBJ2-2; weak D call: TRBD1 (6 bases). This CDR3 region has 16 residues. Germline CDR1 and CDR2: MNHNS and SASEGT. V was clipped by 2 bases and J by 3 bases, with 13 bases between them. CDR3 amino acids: CASSEREQGYTGELFF. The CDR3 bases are TGTGCCAGCAGTGAAAGGGAACAGGGATACACCGGGGAGCTGTTTTTT.

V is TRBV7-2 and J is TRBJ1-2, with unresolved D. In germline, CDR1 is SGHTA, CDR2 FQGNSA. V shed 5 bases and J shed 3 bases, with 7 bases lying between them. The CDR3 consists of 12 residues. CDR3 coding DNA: TGTGCCAGCAGCCCGACGTACTATGGCTACACCTTC. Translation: CASSPTYYGYTF.

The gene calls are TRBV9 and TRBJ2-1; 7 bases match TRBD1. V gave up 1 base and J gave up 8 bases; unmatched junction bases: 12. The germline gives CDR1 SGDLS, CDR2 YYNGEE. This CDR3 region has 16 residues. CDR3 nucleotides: TGTGCCAGCAGCGTATTCCACGGGACAGTAAGGTATGAGCAGTTCTTC. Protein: CASSVFHGTVRYEQFF.

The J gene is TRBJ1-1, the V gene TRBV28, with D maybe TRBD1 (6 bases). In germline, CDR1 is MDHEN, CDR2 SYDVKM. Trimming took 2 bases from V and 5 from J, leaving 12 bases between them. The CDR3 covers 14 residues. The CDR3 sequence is CASSLGGQLTEAFF. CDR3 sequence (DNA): TGTGCCAGCAGTTTAGGGGGGCAATTGACTGAAGCTTTCTTT.

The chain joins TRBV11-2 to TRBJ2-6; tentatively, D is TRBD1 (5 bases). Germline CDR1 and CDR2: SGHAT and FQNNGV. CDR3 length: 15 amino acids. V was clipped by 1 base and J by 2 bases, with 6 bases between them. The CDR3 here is CASSLGTTGANVLTF. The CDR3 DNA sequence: TGTGCCAGCAGCTTAGGGACAACTGGGGCCAACGTCCTGACTTTC. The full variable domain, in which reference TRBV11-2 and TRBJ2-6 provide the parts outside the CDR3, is EAGVAQSPRYKIIEKRQSVAFWCNPISGHATLYWYQQILGQGPKLLIQFQNNGVVDDSQLPKDRFSAERLKGVDSTLKIQPAKLEDSAVYLCASSLGTTGANVLTFGAGSRLTVL.